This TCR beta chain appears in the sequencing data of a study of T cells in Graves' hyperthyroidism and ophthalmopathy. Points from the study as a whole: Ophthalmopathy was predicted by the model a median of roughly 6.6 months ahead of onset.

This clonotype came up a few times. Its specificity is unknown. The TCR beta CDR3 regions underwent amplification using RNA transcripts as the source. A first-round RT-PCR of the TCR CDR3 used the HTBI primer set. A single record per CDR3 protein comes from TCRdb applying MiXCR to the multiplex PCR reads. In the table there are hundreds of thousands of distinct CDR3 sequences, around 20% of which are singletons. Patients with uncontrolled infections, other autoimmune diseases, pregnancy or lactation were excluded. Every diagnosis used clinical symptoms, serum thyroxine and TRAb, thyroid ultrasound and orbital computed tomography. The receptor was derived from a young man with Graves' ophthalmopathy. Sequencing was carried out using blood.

For the CDR3, the DNA is TGTGCCAGCAGTTTTCGTAGCGGGAGCCCAGATTACTACAATGAGCAGTTCTTC. It is translated as CASSFRSGSPDYYNEQFF. V is TRBV28 and J is TRBJ2-1, with 9 bases matching TRBD2. CDR3 length: 18 residues. Unmatched junction bases numbered 12, after V lost 3 bases and J lost 3 bases. CDR1 and CDR2 from the germline V gene are MDHEN and SYDVKM.